This paragraph reports one T cell receptor beta chain. These data originate in a study of blood T cell repertoires in COVID-19. How the authors handled the data: Reference gene primer amplification gave estimated nucleated cell counts. Profiling relied on immunoSEQ multiplex PCR, and the TCRdb table lists in-frame clones only, not all of them. The DNA gave D and trimming, while V, J and clone size come from that table. The table has roughly 150,000 clones, 87% seen once. Germline loops: CDR1 SGHTA, CDR2 FQGNSA. This CDR3 is 18 amino acids long. J was trimmed by 1 base and V by 0 bases; bases with no gene match: 7.

The sample taken for sequencing was peripheral blood. The genes are TRBV7-2 and TRBJ2-5, with 11 bases matching TRBD2. This clonotype originated in a human donor in a cohort sampled during active COVID-19. The CDR3 sequence is CASSLAPGGLAAQETQYF. The CDR3 nucleotides are TGTGCCAGCAGCTTAGCTCCCGGGGGACTAGCGGCCCAAGAGACCCAGTACTTC.